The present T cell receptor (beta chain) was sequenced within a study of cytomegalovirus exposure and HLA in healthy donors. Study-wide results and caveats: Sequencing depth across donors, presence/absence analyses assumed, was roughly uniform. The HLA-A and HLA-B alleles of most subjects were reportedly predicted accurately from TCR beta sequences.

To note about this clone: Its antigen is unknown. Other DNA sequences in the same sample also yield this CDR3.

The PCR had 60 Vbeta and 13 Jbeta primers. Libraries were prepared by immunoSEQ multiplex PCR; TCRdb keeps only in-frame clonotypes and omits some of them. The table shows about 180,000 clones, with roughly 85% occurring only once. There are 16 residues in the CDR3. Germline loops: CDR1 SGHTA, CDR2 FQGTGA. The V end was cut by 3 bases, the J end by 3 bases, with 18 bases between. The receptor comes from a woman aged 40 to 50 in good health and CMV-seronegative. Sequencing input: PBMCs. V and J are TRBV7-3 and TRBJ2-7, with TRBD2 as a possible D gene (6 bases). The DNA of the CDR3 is TGTGCCAGCAGCTTGGGACCGGGACTGCAGGGCTACGAGCAGTACTTC. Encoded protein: CASSLGPGLQGYEQYF.